This T cell receptor beta chain emerged from a study of T cell changes during pregnancy in multiple sclerosis (dated by TCRdb to about 2019). A note on the overall study: The study examined how the T cell repertoire changed over the course of pregnancy in women with multiple sclerosis.

According to the germline V gene, CDR1 reads LGHNT and CDR2 reads FRNRAP. Its CDR3 holds 14 amino acids, cysteine through phenylalanine. Only the CDR3 DNA stays, 42 bases, in frame from base 1. Relative to germline, V is 1 base shorter and J is 7 bases shorter, with 13 bases between their ends. The method behind the library was the immunoSEQ multiplex PCR assay. The table comes from immuneACCESS by way of TCRdb, which keeps in-frame sequences with V and J called. Part of the clones is missing from these tables; in studies checked, under half for an unresolved V gene and the rest for unknown reasons. This sample lists about 40,000 clones; 80% to 90% were detected once. The ten top clones hold around 0.51% of the sample. This clone was seen once. Its antigen remains undetermined. Nothing much larger sits one base from this clone, and base qualities are not available.

Source: CD4+ T cells from peripheral blood mononuclear cells, taken in the first trimester of pregnancy. The origin of this receptor is a female donor with multiple sclerosis, enrolled in a pregnancy study. The V and J segments used are TRBV12-5 and TRBJ1-2; a confident D gene designation cannot be given. In nucleotide form, the sequence is TGTGCTAGTGGTTTGGGGGAGGACCGGCTTGGCTACACCTTC. This is translated as CASGLGEDRLGYTF.